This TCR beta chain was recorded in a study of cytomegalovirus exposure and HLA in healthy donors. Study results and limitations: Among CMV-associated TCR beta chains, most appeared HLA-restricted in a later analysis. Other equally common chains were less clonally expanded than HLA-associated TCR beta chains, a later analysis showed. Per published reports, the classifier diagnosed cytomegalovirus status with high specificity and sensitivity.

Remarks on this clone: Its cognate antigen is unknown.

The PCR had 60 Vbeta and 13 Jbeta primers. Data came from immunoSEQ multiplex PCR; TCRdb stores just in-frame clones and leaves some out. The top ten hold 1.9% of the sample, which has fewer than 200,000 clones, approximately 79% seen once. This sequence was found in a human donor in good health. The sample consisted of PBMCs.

The CDR3 loop is CASSQGGEDGDTQYF. The CDR3 DNA reads as TGTGCCAGCAGCCAGGGAGGGGAGGATGGAGATACGCAGTATTTT. The chain recombines TRBV13 with TRBJ2-3, with TRBD2 matching over 7 bases. CDR3 length: 15 amino acids. Germline CDR1 and CDR2: PRHDT and FYEKMQ (reference sequence). V lost 5 bases, J lost 5 bases, and 10 bases stayed unmatched.